The text below deals with one T cell receptor (beta chain). No antigen is known for it. These data originate in a study of cytomegalovirus exposure and HLA in healthy donors. Findings of the study overall: TCR beta chains numbering more than 150 were designated cytomegalovirus-associated. There were a few CMV-associated chains whose specificity for CMV antigens was confirmed in vitro. The tendency of first-cohort TCR clusters to co-occur in the 90 to 150 validation repertoires was the finding of a later analysis.

The CDR3 is 14 residues long. Germline lookup yields CDR1 SEHNR and CDR2 FQNEAQ (reference sequence). The V gene end was trimmed by 5 bases and the J gene end by 4 bases; junction bases not matched to a gene: 7. The donors belonged to the roughly 120-subject validation cohort, separate from the 666-subject first cohort. Using immunoSEQ multiplex PCR, the repertoire was profiled, and TCRdb retains in-frame clones only, with some absent. The sample lists hundreds of thousands of clones, around 78% occurring once. The TCR originated in a woman aged 18-30 years in good health and CMV-seronegative. The chain joins TRBV7-9 to TRBJ2-5, with TRBD1 matching over 7 bases. Sequencing input: PBMCs. The CDR3 nucleotides are TGTGCCAGCAGCAACCGACAGGGTGTAGAGACCCAGTACTTC. Protein product: CASSNRQGVETQYF.